The 7 T cell receptor beta chains below were found in one sample sequenced in a study of OX40 agonist ivuxolimab in advanced cancers. Data came from immunoSEQ multiplex PCR; TCRdb stores just in-frame clones and leaves some out. The sample includes 90,000 or so clones, about 90% of them seen just once. Here the sequenced sample was CD4+ or CD8+ T cells sorted from blood, taken in a trial of the OX40 agonist ivuxolimab. All receptors derive from an adult with an advanced solid tumor such as melanoma, head and neck, liver or kidney cancer.

A single count supports this clone. This chain uses TRBV29-1 with TRBJ1-2, with TRBD1 identical over 8 bases. Germline V gives CDR1 SQVTM, CDR2 ANQGSEA. This CDR3 has 13 residues. The ends lost 6 bases at V and 1 base at J; junction bases unmatched: 4. The CDR3 DNA follows: TGCAGCGTAGCCGACAGGGGTAACTATGGCTACACCTTC. Encoded protein: CSVADRGNYGYTF.

The chain carries TRBV28 and TRBJ1-2; 9 bases map to TRBD1. The germline gives CDR1 MDHEN, CDR2 SYDVKM. CDR3 size: 16 residues. V was clipped by 3 bases and J by 4 bases; unmatched bases: 9. CDR3 amino acids: CASSFTRGQGGYGYTF. DNA of the CDR3: TGTGCCAGCAGTTTCACCCGGGGACAGGGCGGCTATGGCTACACCTTC.

CDR3 protein: CASSEQGTGGNTIYF. The CDR3 coding sequence is TGTGCCAGCTCAGAACAAGGAACGGGAGGAAACACCATATATTTT. The chain employs TRBV18 and TRBJ1-3; D remains unclear. This CDR3 comprises 15 residues. V was clipped by 5 bases and J by 4 bases, with 15 bases between them. Looked up from germline, CDR1 is KGHSH and CDR2 is LQKENI.

The rearrangement uses TRBV7-9 and TRBJ1-4; D not resolved. The CDR3 length is 14 residues. In germline, CDR1 is SEHNR, CDR2 FQNEAQ (reference sequence). Trimming shortened V by 1 base and J by 0 bases, and 3 bases separated the two germline ends. The CDR3 bases are TGTGCCAGCAGCTTAGGGACAACTAATGAAAAACTGTTTTTT. Encoded protein: CASSLGTTNEKLFF.

This clone occurred once. This chain links TRBV19 with TRBJ1-2; 8 bases line up with TRBD1. The trim removed 7 bases at V and 3 bases at J, leaving 4 bases unmatched. Germline V gene sequence: CDR1 LNHDA, CDR2 SQIVND (reference sequence). The CDR3 is made up of 13 amino acids. The CDR3, as DNA: TGTGCCAGTAATTCGGACAGGGACTATGGCTACACCTTC. Its protein is CASNSDRDYGYTF.

The chain combines TRBV27 with TRBJ1-1; TRBD1 is a possible D gene (6 bases). The germline V gene has CDR1 MNHEY and CDR2 SMNVEV (reference sequence). The CDR3 is made up of 14 amino acids. Trimming cost V 6 bases and J 4 bases, with 15 bases left between them. CDR3 nucleotides: TGTGCCAGCAGACCTATCCCAGGGGCCACTGAAGCTTTCTTT. This codes for CASRPIPGATEAFF.

The CDR3 DNA sequence: TGCAGCACCTCGGCCGGGACAGGGGGAGATACGCAGTATTTT. Residues: CSTSAGTGGDTQYF. This rearrangement joins TRBV29-1 to TRBJ2-3, with 11 positions matching TRBD1. CDR1 and CDR2 (germline): SQVTM, ANQGSEA. This CDR3 has 14 residues. The trim removed 8 bases at V and 5 bases at J, leaving 9 bases unmatched.